This T cell receptor (beta chain) is drawn from a study of CD8 T cells in Susac syndrome. Study results and limitations: As the study acknowledged, the number of individuals who were part of its TCR sequencing and HLA analysis was relatively small.

RNA, at about 0.45 to 1 ug, was reverse transcribed with random hexamers. Amplification of TCR beta CDR3 spanned 54 Vbeta and 13 Jbeta via immunoSEQ multiplex PCR. TCRdb used MiXCR to reprocess the immunoSEQ multiplex PCR reads, holding one entry per CDR3 protein. Among approximately 160,000 distinct CDR3 sequences, approximately 94% were seen once, and the ten largest hold over 0.08%. With regard to this clonotype: Antigen specificity is unknown.

Sequencing of TCR beta covered CD8+ and CD4+ T cells obtained from blood. The multiple sclerosis controls were treatment-naive patients, and their relapsing-remitting disease was stable or active. This receptor was identified in a human donor with multiple sclerosis. The specimen sequenced was CD4+ T cells from PBMCs.

In nucleotides, the CDR3 is TGTGCCAGCTCACCATGGGGGACAGGCGATCAGCCCCAGCATTTT. The encoded protein is CASSPWGTGDQPQHF. V usage is TRBV18 and J usage is TRBJ1-5, with 8 bases fitting TRBD1. The CDR3 covers 15 residues. Germline CDR1 is KGHSH and CDR2 is LQKENI. V lost 2 bases to trimming and J lost 5 bases; unmatched junction nucleotides: 5.